This T cell receptor beta chain was sequenced during a study of T cell responses to AZD1222 COVID-19 vaccine. CDR1 is KGHDR, CDR2 SFDVKD, per germline. V gave up 2 bases and J gave up 5 bases, with 18 bases separating them. The CDR3 totals 16 residues. Study-wide results and limits: Only after the peak T cell response were repertoires sampled. Among the donors, most were white British and more were female, and clonal diversity was possibly underestimated.

This clone was picked up one time. Its antigen is still unknown. Libraries were prepared by immunoSEQ multiplex PCR; TCRdb keeps only in-frame clonotypes and omits some of them. The table shows roughly 150,000 clones, with roughly 86% occurring only once. The receptor was isolated from an adult in good health. The genes are TRBV24-1 and TRBJ2-7; D possibly corresponds to TRBD2 (5 bases). The sample here was peripheral blood, taken on day 0 of AZD1222 vaccination. The CDR3 coding sequence is TGTGCCACCAGTGATTCCAGGTTAGGGTGGCGGGACGAGCAGTACTTC. Translated, it gives CATSDSRLGWRDEQYF.